The sequence of this T cell receptor (beta chain) was determined in a study of cytotoxic CD8 clonotypes in ibrutinib-treated CLL (dated by TCRdb to the early 2020s). As for the study more broadly: The cohort was composed of under 12 relapsed/refractory and roughly 16 treatment-naive patients; IGHV unmutated status was identified in around 17 patients. Partial responses were observed in about 25 patients and complete responses in 2; after a median follow-up of roughly 72 months, remission was maintained in 14 patients and progression was observed in some twelve. Samples at response were collected after a median of 12 months of treatment, with a range of about 6 to 40 months. Samples averaged 255,043 productive templates and some 96,000 productive rearrangements. Longitudinal samples were obtainable from about 30% of the roughly 86 participants in the trial. Cryopreserved peripheral blood mononuclear cells were collected before treatment, at response, and at either disease progression or sustained remission. All remission and progressive disease samples were collected while patients were still receiving ibrutinib.

The sample's time point label is to be understood as: approximately twelve months on ibrutinib. For TCR beta library preparation, roughly 2 micrograms of genomic DNA were extracted from the cryopreserved PBMCs. Longitudinal blood samples from CLL patients on ibrutinib monotherapy were analyzed using high-throughput TCR beta sequencing. The patients were enrolled in a single-center, open-label phase 2 trial of ibrutinib monotherapy. The research as a whole found: Lymph node repertoires were not examined, and the timing of sampling was not matched between patients in sustained remission and those whose disease progressed. Baseline clonality exceeded that of age-matched healthy donors and correlated strongly with circulating CD8+ T-cell counts. Public clonotypes were rare and either contracted or stayed stable during treatment, and the rise in clonality at ibrutinib response reflected the expansion of private clonotypes. An increase in clonality was observed at ibrutinib response, with clonality remaining stable during sustained remission and falling back toward baseline at progression.

Of note for this clone: Its target antigen remains unknown. No base quality values were provided; no much bigger clone lies one nucleotide off.

The goal of deep resolution MiSeq sequencing was a depth between 1 in 1 million and 1 in 200,000 T cells, and coverage averaged 10x per clonotype. TCR beta libraries were generated with the immunoSEQ hsTCRB Kit. The paper's processing steps were these. The data were analyzed with ImmunoSEQ Analyzer and ImmunoSEQ Data Assistant, and V, D and J gene assignments followed IMGT definitions. Clonality, which ranges from 0 to 1, was calculated as one minus the normalized Shannon entropy of productive rearrangement frequencies. Public clonotype analysis was restricted to overrepresented clonotypes comprising at least 0.05% of each patient's repertoire. About a dozen repertoires from age-matched healthy donors, obtained from immuneACCESS, served as clonality controls. The clones in this table, taken by TCRdb from immuneACCESS, are in-frame only. Not every clone is retained; where verified, under half of the shortfall comes from an unresolved V gene, and the cause of the rest is unknown. V and J calls and clone size come straight from that table; D and trimming were deduced from the DNA. The sample includes under 200,000 clones, with 81% observed a single time. The ten top clones hold about 2.1% of the sample.

This TCR was sampled from a human donor with chronic lymphocytic leukemia. The source material was PBMCs, sampled after 12 months of ibrutinib treatment.

The CDR3 protein: CASSYSNLGRLGELFF. DNA sequence: TGTGCCAGCAGTTACTCCAACCTGGGGCGATTGGGGGAGCTGTTTTTT. The chain links TRBV6-6 with TRBJ2-2; the D segment could be TRBD1, given 5 matching bases. Taken from cysteine to phenylalanine, the CDR3 has 16 residues. Kept here is only the CDR3 DNA, which spans 48 bases and is read in frame from base 1. CDR1 and CDR2, looked up from the germline V gene (reference sequence), are MNHNY and SVGAGI. The junction carries 16 bases between V and J, which are trimmed by 0 bases and 8 bases respectively.